This T cell receptor (beta chain) was captured by sequencing in a study of T cell responses to AZD1222 COVID-19 vaccine. This CDR3 region has 15 residues. This clone was observed a single time. Some clones are missing from TCRdb's copy, which holds only in-frame ones; the method was immunoSEQ multiplex PCR. This sample yields around 99,000 clones, of which 80% to 95% are seen a single time; around 8% belongs to the top ten. Specimen: peripheral blood, collected 28 days after the second AZD1222 dose. The TCR sequence derives from an adult who received the AZD1222 COVID-19 vaccine. The chain couples TRBV21-1 to TRBJ2-7. TRBV21-1 counts as a pseudogene. The CDR3 sequence is CASSCEGCSDYEQYF. In DNA, the CDR3 is TGTGCCAGCAGCTGCGAGGGGTGCAGCGACTACGAGCAGTACTTC.